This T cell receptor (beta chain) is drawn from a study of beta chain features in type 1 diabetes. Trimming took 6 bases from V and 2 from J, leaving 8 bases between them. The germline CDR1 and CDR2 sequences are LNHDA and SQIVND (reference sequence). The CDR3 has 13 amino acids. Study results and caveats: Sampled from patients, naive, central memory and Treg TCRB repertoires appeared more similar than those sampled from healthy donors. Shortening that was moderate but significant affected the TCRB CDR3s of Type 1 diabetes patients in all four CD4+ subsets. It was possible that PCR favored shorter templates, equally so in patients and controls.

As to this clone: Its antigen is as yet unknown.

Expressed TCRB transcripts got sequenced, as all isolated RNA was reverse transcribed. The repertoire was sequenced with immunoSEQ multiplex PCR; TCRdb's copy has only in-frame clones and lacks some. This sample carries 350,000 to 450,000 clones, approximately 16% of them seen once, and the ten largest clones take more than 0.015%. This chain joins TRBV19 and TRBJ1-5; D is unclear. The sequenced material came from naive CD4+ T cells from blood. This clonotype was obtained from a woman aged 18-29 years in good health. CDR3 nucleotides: TGTGCCAGTAGGAGCGAGGGCAATCAGCCCCAGCATTTT. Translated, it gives CASRSEGNQPQHF.